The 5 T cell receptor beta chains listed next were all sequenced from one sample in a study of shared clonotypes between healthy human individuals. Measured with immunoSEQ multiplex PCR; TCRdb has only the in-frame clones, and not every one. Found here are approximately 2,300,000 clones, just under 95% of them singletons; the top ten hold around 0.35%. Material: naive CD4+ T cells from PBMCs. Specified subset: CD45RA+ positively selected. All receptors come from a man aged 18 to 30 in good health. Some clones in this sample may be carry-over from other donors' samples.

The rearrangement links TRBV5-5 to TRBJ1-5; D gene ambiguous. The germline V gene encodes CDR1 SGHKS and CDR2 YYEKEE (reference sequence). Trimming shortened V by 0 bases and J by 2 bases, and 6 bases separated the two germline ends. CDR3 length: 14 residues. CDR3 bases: TGTGCCAGCAGCTTGGAGTTCGGCAATCAGCCCCAGCATTTT. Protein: CASSLEFGNQPQHF.

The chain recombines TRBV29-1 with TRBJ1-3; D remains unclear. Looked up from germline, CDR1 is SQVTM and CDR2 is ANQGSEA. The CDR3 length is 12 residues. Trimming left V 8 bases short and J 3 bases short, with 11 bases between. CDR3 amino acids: CSLRTDGNTIYF. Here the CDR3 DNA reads TGCAGCCTTCGGACGGATGGAAACACCATATATTTT.

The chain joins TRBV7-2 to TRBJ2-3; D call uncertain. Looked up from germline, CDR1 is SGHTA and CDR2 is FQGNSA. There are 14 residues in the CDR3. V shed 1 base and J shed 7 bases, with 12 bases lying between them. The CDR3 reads CASSLGPIGNTQYF. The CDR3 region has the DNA TGTGCCAGCAGCTTAGGCCCGATCGGTAATACGCAGTATTTT.

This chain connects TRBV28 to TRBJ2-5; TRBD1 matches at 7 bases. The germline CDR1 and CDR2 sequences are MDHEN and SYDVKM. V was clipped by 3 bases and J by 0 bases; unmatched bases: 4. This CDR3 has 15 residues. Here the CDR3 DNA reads TGTGCCAGCAGTTTCCGGGACAGCTACCAAGAGACCCAGTACTTC. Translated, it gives CASSFRDSYQETQYF.

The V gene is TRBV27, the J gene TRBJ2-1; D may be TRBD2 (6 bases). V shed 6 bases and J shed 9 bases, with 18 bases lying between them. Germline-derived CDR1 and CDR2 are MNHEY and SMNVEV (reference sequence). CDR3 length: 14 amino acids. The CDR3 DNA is TGTGCCAGCAGGCCTAGGCGGGGCCCATTTGAGCAGTTCTTC. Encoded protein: CASRPRRGPFEQFF.